This entry lists 5 T cell receptor beta chains sequenced from one sample in a study of cytomegalovirus exposure and HLA in healthy donors. Use of 60 Vbeta and 13 Jbeta primers characterized the PCR. The method was immunoSEQ multiplex PCR; TCRdb's version includes in-frame clones alone and lacks a portion of them. The sample has approximately 120,000 clones, under 80% seen once. Specimen: PBMCs. The receptors were gathered from a man in his forties in good health and CMV-seropositive.

The V call is TRBV4-2, the J call TRBJ1-2, with a possible D match to TRBD1 (5 bases). Trimming took 1 base from V and 7 from J, leaving 7 bases between them. Looked up from germline, CDR1 is LGHNA and CDR2 is YNFKEQ. This CDR3 spans 12 amino acids. The CDR3 protein is CASSQGQIGYTF. Here the CDR3 DNA reads TGTGCCAGCAGCCAAGGACAGATTGGCTACACCTTC.

This clone was counted only a few times. V gene TRBV6-6 combines with J gene TRBJ2-3, with 9 bases fitting TRBD1. Germline lookup yields CDR1 MNHNY and CDR2 SVGAGI (reference sequence). The CDR3 is 15 residues long. Trimming cost V 6 bases and J 6 bases; bases outside gene matches: 10. The CDR3 here is CASSLGTGIVDTQYF. CDR3 DNA sequence: TGTGCCAGCAGCCTAGGGACAGGGATCGTTGATACGCAGTATTTT.

This clone was observed a single time. The rearrangement links TRBV13 to TRBJ1-6; D not resolved. Trimming removed 4 bases at V and 3 bases at J, with 10 bases between. The CDR3 is 15 residues long. The V gene's germline CDR1 is PRHDT and CDR2 FYEKMQ (reference sequence). The DNA of the CDR3 is TGTGCCAGCAGCTCATCTACCTTCTATAATTCACCCCTCCACTTT. Translated, it gives CASSSSTFYNSPLHF. Full variable domain (missing parts from reference TRBV13 and TRBJ1-6): AAGVIQSPRHLIKEKRETATLKCYPIPRHDTVYWYQQGPGQDPQFLISFYEKMQSDKGSIPDRFSAQQFSDYHSELNMSSLELGDSALYFCASSSSTFYNSPLHFGNGTRLTVT.

The CDR3 DNA is TGTGCCAGCAGCATCGGGGTAGCGAACACTGAAGCTTTCTTT. This gives the protein CASSIGVANTEAFF. The chain is built from TRBV21-1 and TRBJ1-1. TRBV21-1 is labeled a pseudogene. The CDR3 covers 14 residues.

Of note for this clone: The junction does not match germline at one end; this may be a read error. This chain connects TRBV6-6 to TRBJ2-3, with a possible D match to TRBD2 (7 bases). The CDR3 has 12 amino acids. Germline CDR1 MNHNY, CDR2 SVGAGI (reference sequence). The chain's CDR3 is CASSYVAGALVF. DNA for the CDR3: TGTGCCAGCAGTTACGTGGCGGGGGCTTTGGTTTTT.